One sample yielded the 5 T cell receptor beta chains listed below, sequenced in a study of blood T cells in healthy people across ages. The authors ran a second PCR of about 6 to 11 cycles using a sample-barcoded 5' primer and a J-beta primer mix. TCRdb re-called the 5' RACE reads with MiXCR, one entry per CDR3 protein. This table has 1.5 million to 2 million distinct CDR3 sequences, around half appearing once. What was sequenced was blood. The receptor source for this set is a woman aged 40 to 49 in good health.

The chain has TRBV20-1 and TRBJ2-5; D is perhaps TRBD1 or TRBD2 (5 bases each). V lost 3 bases to trimming and J lost 5 bases, with 16 bases between them. CDR3 size: 14 residues. Per germline, CDR1 DFQATT and CDR2 SNEGSKA (reference sequence). The CDR3: CSARVSGPGETQYF. The CDR3 DNA reads TGCAGTGCTAGGGTATCGGGACCGGGGGAGACCCAGTACTTC.

This sequence joins TRBV5-1 and TRBJ1-2, with 7 bases that match TRBD1. Trimming took 0 bases from V and 2 from J; bases not matched to a gene: 7. The CDR3 sequence is 16 residues long. Germline CDR1 reads SGHRS; CDR2 reads YFSETQ. The CDR3 loop reads CASSLGPDRSNYGYTF. For the CDR3, the DNA is TGCGCCAGCAGCTTGGGCCCGGACAGGTCCAACTATGGCTACACCTTC. The full variable domain, rest sourced from reference TRBV5-1 and TRBJ1-2, is KAGVTQTPRYLIKTRGQQVTLSCSPISGHRSVSWYQQTPGQGLQFLFEYFSETQRNKGNFPGRFSGRQFSNSRSEMNVSTLELGDSALYLCASSLGPDRSNYGYTFGSGTRLTVV.

This rearrangement joins TRBV7-2 to TRBJ2-7; D is possibly TRBD1 (6 bases). The germline gives CDR1 SGHTA, CDR2 FQGNSA. The CDR3 length is 19 residues. The ends were cut back, 5 bases at V and 4 bases at J, with 30 bases in the middle. The DNA of the CDR3 is TGTGCCAGCAGCGTACGGCCGACCGTTGGGCAGGGGTCACGATACGAGCAGTACTTC. Translating gives CASSVRPTVGQGSRYEQYF.

The chain couples TRBV27 to TRBJ2-1, with 7 bases identical to TRBD2. CDR1 and CDR2 from the germline V gene are MNHEY and SMNVEV (reference sequence). This CDR3 is built from 14 residues. V gave up 7 bases and J gave up 5 bases; unmatched junction bases: 8. The CDR3 here is CASTTRGRNNEQFF. The CDR3 bases are TGTGCCAGCACCACGCGGGGGAGAAACAATGAGCAGTTCTTC.

J is TRBJ2-6 and V is TRBV6-2 or TRBV6-3; 8 bases agree with TRBD1. This CDR3 spans 18 amino acids. CDR1 is MNHEY, CDR2 SVGEGT, per germline. Losses at the gene ends were 2 bases for V and 0 bases for J; bases not matched to a gene: 6. The CDR3: CASSYGTGAGSGANVLTF. The CDR3 nucleotides read TGTGCCAGCAGTTACGGGACAGGAGCCGGCTCTGGGGCCAACGTCCTGACTTTC.